The clone carrying this T cell receptor (beta chain) was detected many times. Bulk libraries came from a prior protocol with listed TCR primers. TCRdb re-called the PCR reads with MiXCR, one entry per CDR3 protein. The repertoire has about half a million distinct CDR3 sequences, about a fifth of them found once; the top ten carry roughly 0.81%. The data stem from a study of molecular identifiers for immune sequencing clone quantification. Naive CD8 T cell sorting was performed on the CD8+CD4-CCR7+CD45RA+ phenotype. In germline, CDR1 is MNHEY, CDR2 SVGEGT. V gave up 0 bases and J gave up 6 bases, with 3 bases separating them. This CDR3 contains 12 residues.

This receptor was identified in a human donor in good health. Some libraries in this study had Jurkat cell RNA spiked in. The chain recombines TRBV6-2 or TRBV6-3 with TRBJ2-1; no clear D. What was sequenced was naive CD8+ T cells from blood, with Jurkat cell RNA spiked in. Regarding subset: FACS-sorted CD8+CD4-CCR7+CD45RA+ naive T cells. CDR3 DNA sequence: TGTGCCAGCAGTTACTCACCCAATGAGCAGTTCTTC. This codes for CASSYSPNEQFF.